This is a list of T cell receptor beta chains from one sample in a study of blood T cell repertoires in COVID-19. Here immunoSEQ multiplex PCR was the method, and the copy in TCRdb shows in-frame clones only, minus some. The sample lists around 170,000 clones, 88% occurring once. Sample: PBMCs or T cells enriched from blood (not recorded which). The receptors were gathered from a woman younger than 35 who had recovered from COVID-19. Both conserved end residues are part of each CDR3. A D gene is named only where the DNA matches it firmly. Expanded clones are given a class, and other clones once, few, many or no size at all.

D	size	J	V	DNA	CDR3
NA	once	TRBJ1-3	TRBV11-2	TGTGCCAGCAGCTTAGGGACAGCTGGAAACACCATATATTTT	CASSLGTAGNTIYF
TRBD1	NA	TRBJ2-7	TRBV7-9	TGTGCCAGCAGCTTAGGGTCAGGGGGGCAGTACTTC	CASSLGSGGQYF
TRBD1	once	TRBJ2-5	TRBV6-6	TGTGCCAGCATCCAATCAAGGGGGCTAGGTGGGACCCAGTACTTC	CASIQSRGLGGTQYF
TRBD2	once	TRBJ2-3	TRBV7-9	TGTGCCAGCAGCTGGGGGGAGGGAGATACGCAGTATTTT	CASSWGEGDTQYF
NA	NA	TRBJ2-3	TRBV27	TGTGCCAGCAGTAAGCCGGGACTGGCGCAGTATTTT	CASSKPGLAQYF
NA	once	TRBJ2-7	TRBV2	TGTGCCAGCAAGGGGTCACTAGCTGACGAATACTTC	CASKGSLADEYF
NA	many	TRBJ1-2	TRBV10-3	TGTGCCATCAGTGAGATCACAAATTCTGGCTACACCTTC	CAISEITNSGYTF
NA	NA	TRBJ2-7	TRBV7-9	TGTGCCAGCAGCACGGTCCCCTACGAGCAGTACTTC	CASSTVPYEQYF
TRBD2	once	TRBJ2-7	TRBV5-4	TGTGCCAGCAGCCCGGGACTAGCGGGAGATAGGGAGCAGTACTTC	CASSPGLAGDREQYF
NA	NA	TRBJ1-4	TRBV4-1	TGCGCCAGCAGCCAAGCAGGGCAGAAAAATGAAAAACTGTTTTTT	CASSQAGQKNEKLFF
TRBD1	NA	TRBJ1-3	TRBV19	TGTGCCAGTCTTACAGGGGCAACTGGAAACACCATATATTTT	CASLTGATGNTIYF
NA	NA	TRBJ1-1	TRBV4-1	TGCGCCAGCAGCCAAGATAGTAAAAACACTGAAGCTTTCTTT	CASSQDSKNTEAFF
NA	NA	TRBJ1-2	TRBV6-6	TGTGCCAGCAGTTACTTGGGTGGACCGGCGGGTGGCTACACCTTC	CASSYLGGPAGGYTF
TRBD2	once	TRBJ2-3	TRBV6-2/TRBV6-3	TGTGCCAGCAGTTACCCGCCTACTAGCGGGGGGGCACAGGGCACAGATACGCAGTATTTT	CASSYPPTSGGAQGTDTQYF
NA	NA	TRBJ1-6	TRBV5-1	TGCGCCAGCAGCAACGACGGAGTGGCTTCACCCCTCCACTTT	CASSNDGVASPLHF
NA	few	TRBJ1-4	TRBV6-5	TGTGCCAGCAGCCAACTATCGGGGGAAAAACTGTTTTTT	CASSQLSGEKLFF
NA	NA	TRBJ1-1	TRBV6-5	TGTGCCAGCAGTCCCCAAGGAGGGGAAGCTTTCTTT	CASSPQGGEAFF
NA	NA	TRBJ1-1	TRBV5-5	TGTGCCAGCAGCTTGGTATTGCTACGGGAGAACACTGAAGCTTTCTTT	CASSLVLLRENTEAFF
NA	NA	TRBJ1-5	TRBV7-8	TGTGCCAGCAGCCCCCTCGACAGGCTATACGGGGAGAATCAGCCCCAGCATTTT	CASSPLDRLYGENQPQHF
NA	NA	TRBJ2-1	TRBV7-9	TGTGCCAGCAGCTTGGGGGCCCTTTACAATGAGCAGTTCTTC	CASSLGALYNEQFF
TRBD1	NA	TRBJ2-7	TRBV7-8	TGTGCCAGCAGCTTAGGCAATCCTACAGGGGCTTCCTACGAGCAGTACTTC	CASSLGNPTGASYEQYF
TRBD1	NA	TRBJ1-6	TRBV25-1	TGTGCCAGCAGTGGGGGGACAGTGGTCTCCTATAATTCACCCCTCCACTTT	CASSGGTVVSYNSPLHF
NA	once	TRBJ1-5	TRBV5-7	TGTGCCAGCAGCCCGTGGGGGGAGGGAAGAGGGAGCAATCAGCCCCAGCATTTT	CASSPWGEGRGSNQPQHF